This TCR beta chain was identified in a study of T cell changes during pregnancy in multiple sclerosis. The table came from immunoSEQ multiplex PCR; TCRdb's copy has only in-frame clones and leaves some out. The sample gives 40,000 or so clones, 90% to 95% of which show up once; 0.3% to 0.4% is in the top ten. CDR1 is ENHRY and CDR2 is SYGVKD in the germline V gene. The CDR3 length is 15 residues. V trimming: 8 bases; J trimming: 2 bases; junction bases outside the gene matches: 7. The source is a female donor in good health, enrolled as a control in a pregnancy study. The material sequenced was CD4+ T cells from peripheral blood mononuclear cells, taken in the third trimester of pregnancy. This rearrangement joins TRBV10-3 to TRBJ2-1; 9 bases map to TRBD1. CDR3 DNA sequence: TGTGCCATCGGGGGGGGACAGGGAACCTACAATGAGCAGTTCTTC. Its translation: CAIGGGQGTYNEQFF.